The 17 T cell receptor beta chains presented below share a single source sample, sequenced in a study of CD4 T cells in relation to SARS-CoV-2 and coronaviruses. The data were produced by immunoSEQ multiplex PCR, yet TCRdb's version contains in-frame clones alone and is incomplete. The table shows about 15,000 clones, with 75% to 85% occurring only once. The unexposed donors gave CD4+ T cells in 2011-2018, prior to COVID-19. CD4+ T cells were isolated from the cells after more than 8 days of culture. These receptors are not linked to any known antigen. Sequenced material: CD4+ T cells from PBMCs, cultured in vitro. The receptor source for this set is a human donor in good health.

This clone was detected only a few times. The gene calls are TRBV3-1 (or the pseudogene TRBV3-2) and TRBJ2-3, with D maybe TRBD1 (6 bases). The CDR3 covers 13 residues. Germline CDR1 is LGHDT and CDR2 is YNNKEL (reference sequence). With 4 bases removed from V and 6 bases from J, the gap between germline ends came to 11 bases. CDR3 in DNA: TGTGCCAGCAGCCGGGACAACCGCGATACGCAGTATTTT. Protein: CASSRDNRDTQYF.

The chain recombines TRBV21-1 with TRBJ2-5; the table calls TRBD1, which could not be checked here. TRBV21-1 is a recognized pseudogene. The CDR3 loop spans 15 amino acids. The CDR3 spells CASSKSHRGEETQYF. The CDR3 coding sequence is TGTGCCAGCAGCAAATCCCACAGGGGAGAAGAGACCCAGTACTTC.

There are a few counts of this clone. This sequence joins TRBV24-1 and TRBJ1-2; D gene ambiguous. Trimming pared 3 bases from V and 5 bases from J, leaving 6 bases between. CDR3 length: 12 amino acids. Germline V gives CDR1 KGHDR, CDR2 SFDVKD. The CDR3 loop reads CATSDNGYGYTF. CDR3 nucleotides: TGTGCCACCAGTGATAACGGGTATGGCTACACCTTC.

V gene TRBV5-1 combines with J gene TRBJ2-5; 9 bases map to TRBD2. Germline V lookup: CDR1 SGHRS, CDR2 YFSETQ. The CDR3 runs 14 residues. The J segment lost 4 bases and the V segment lost 2 bases, leaving 3 bases of the junction unmatched. The CDR3 loop reads CASSFSGRGETQYF. The CDR3 DNA reads as TGCGCCAGCAGCTTTAGCGGGAGAGGAGAGACCCAGTACTTC.

This clone was counted only a few times. This chain connects TRBV5-1 to TRBJ1-1; D ambiguous. The germline V and J ends were trimmed by 5 bases and 1 base, with 12 bases remaining between them. The CDR3 has 14 amino acids. Germline assignment: CDR1 SGHRS and CDR2 YFSETQ. The DNA for the CDR3 is TGCGCCAGCAGAGGAACAGTGCAGAACACTGAAGCTTTCTTT. As protein: CASRGTVQNTEAFF.

This clone was found once. The CDR3 nucleotides are TGTGCCAACACTAAGACAGGGATCCAAGAGACCCAGTACTTC. Its translation: CANTKTGIQETQYF. The chain couples TRBV21-1 to TRBJ2-5; the table's D call, TRBD1, was not checked against the DNA. TRBV21-1 is classified as a pseudogene. The CDR3 extends over 14 amino acids.

The genes are TRBV7-2 and TRBJ1-5; 9 positions match TRBD1. Germline CDR1 reads SGHTA; CDR2 reads FQGNSA. This CDR3 spans 14 amino acids. V dropped 1 base and J dropped 5; count of bases not matched to a gene: 0. CDR3: CASSLGTGDQPQHF. In nucleotides, the CDR3 is TGTGCCAGCAGCTTAGGGACAGGGGATCAGCCCCAGCATTTT.

In this sample, this clone turned up a few times. The chain couples TRBV6-4 to TRBJ2-6; D remains ambiguous. Trimming cost V 3 bases and J 0 bases, with 3 bases left between them. The CDR3 runs 14 residues. The germline V gene has CDR1 MRHNA and CDR2 SNTAGT. CDR3 sequence: CASSEGSGANVLTF. The CDR3 region has the DNA TGTGCCAGCAGTGAAGGCTCTGGGGCCAACGTCCTGACTTTC.

The CDR3 nucleotides are TGTGCCAGCAGCCCGGGAGGGACAGGGTATATTGCTGGGGCCAACGTCCTGACTTTC. The encoded protein is CASSPGGTGYIAGANVLTF. The genes are TRBV7-9 and TRBJ2-6; a possible D gene is TRBD1 (9 bases). Looked up from germline, CDR1 is SEHNR and CDR2 is FQNEAQ (reference sequence). This CDR3 spans 19 amino acids. With 5 bases removed from V and 2 bases from J, the gap between germline ends came to 22 bases.

The J gene is TRBJ2-7, the V gene TRBV2; D perhaps matches TRBD1 (5 bases). CDR1 SNHLY and CDR2 FYNNEI come from the germline V gene. The V end lost 11 bases, the J end lost 4 bases, and 27 bases lay between the germline ends. The CDR3 sequence is 16 residues long. CDR3 residues: CAGAAGFSPPPYEQYF. In DNA, the CDR3 is TGTGCCGGGGCCGCAGGGTTTAGTCCTCCCCCGTACGAGCAGTACTTC. The entire variable domain, with the rest obtained from reference TRBV2 and TRBJ2-7, is as follows: EPEVTQTPSHQVTQMGQEVILRCVPISNHLYFYWYRQILGQKVEFLVSFYNNEISEKSEIFDDQFSVERPDGSNFTLKIRSTKLEDSAMYFCAGAAGFSPPPYEQYFGPGTRLTVT.

The rearrangement links TRBV30 to TRBJ2-7; possible D gene TRBD2, 6 bases. Germline values: CDR1 GTSNPN, CDR2 SVGIG (reference sequence). V shed 2 bases and J shed 1 base, with 15 bases lying between them. The CDR3 runs to 15 residues. The CDR3 is CAWSFSGTVSYEQYF. For the CDR3, the DNA is TGTGCCTGGAGTTTTTCCGGGACTGTATCCTACGAGCAGTACTTC.

This rearrangement joins TRBV2 to TRBJ1-5; 11 nucleotides line up with TRBD1. Looked up from germline, CDR1 is SNHLY and CDR2 is FYNNEI. The CDR3 loop spans 14 amino acids. V gave up 6 bases and J gave up 6 bases; unmatched junction bases: 4. The CDR3 sequence: CASRGQGGRQPQHF. In DNA, the CDR3 is TGTGCCAGCAGGGGACAGGGGGGACGTCAGCCCCAGCATTTT.

CDR3 residues: CAWSALGREEAFF. As DNA, the CDR3 is TGTGCCTGGAGCGCTCTGGGGAGAGAAGAAGCTTTCTTT. This chain joins TRBV30 and TRBJ1-1; no reliable D call. Germline CDR1 is GTSNPN and CDR2 is SVGIG (reference sequence). Trimming took 3 bases from V and 8 from J, leaving 16 bases between them. The CDR3 contains 13 residues.

The V call is TRBV19, the J call TRBJ2-5; 12 bases align to TRBD2. The CDR3 consists of 16 residues. V shed 3 bases and J 2 bases; nucleotides not matched to a gene: 4. Looked up from germline, CDR1 is LNHDA and CDR2 is SQIVND (reference sequence). The CDR3 protein is CASSMTSGSRQETQYF. The CDR3 coding sequence is TGTGCCAGTAGTATGACTAGCGGGAGTAGGCAAGAGACCCAGTACTTC.

This clone was detected only a few times. The J gene is TRBJ2-1, the V gene TRBV19; 9 nucleotides agree with TRBD1. The CDR3 has 16 residues. Germline V CDR1 and CDR2: LNHDA, SQIVND (reference sequence). V trimming: 3 bases; J trimming: 2 bases; junction bases outside the gene matches: 5. The CDR3 bases are TGTGCCAGTAGTATCCAGACAGGGGGACCCTACAATGAGCAGTTCTTC. Translation: CASSIQTGGPYNEQFF.

The chain recombines TRBV5-6 with TRBJ2-1; 16 bases match TRBD2. The CDR3 sequence is 17 residues long. V dropped 2 bases and J dropped 9; count of bases not matched to a gene: 8. Germline CDR1 is SGHDT and CDR2 is YYEEEE. The CDR3 here is CASSLLGLAGGSGEQFF. In nucleotides, the CDR3 is TGTGCCAGCAGCTTACTGGGACTAGCGGGAGGGTCAGGTGAGCAGTTCTTC. Together with reference TRBV5-6 and TRBJ2-1, the CDR3 gives the full variable domain: DAGVTQSPTHLIKTRGQQVTLRCSPKSGHDTVSWYQQALGQGPQFIFQYYEEEERQRGNFPDRFSGHQFPNYSSELNVNALLLGDSALYLCASSLLGLAGGSGEQFFGPGTRLTVL.

The table lists this clone with a count of one. The J gene is TRBJ2-7, the V gene TRBV5-1; tentatively, D is TRBD1 or TRBD2 (5 bases each). The CDR3 is 15 amino acids. CDR1 and CDR2 (germline): SGHRS, YFSETQ. Trimming took 0 bases from V and 2 from J, leaving 12 bases between them. The CDR3 protein is CASSLGGNNAYEQYF. As DNA, the CDR3 is TGCGCCAGCAGCTTGGGGGGGAATAATGCCTACGAGCAGTACTTC.